This T cell receptor beta chain was sequenced during a study of regulatory T cells in long-lasting Graves disease. Study results and limitations: The study found TRBV28, TRBJ1-2 and TRBJ2-5 favored in persistent disease.

TCR beta libraries were built with iRepertoire HTBI primers and Arm-PCR of CDR3 regions. From the multiplex PCR reads, TCRdb called clonotypes with MiXCR, one entry per CDR3 protein. The sample has around 400,000 distinct CDR3 sequences; 15% to 18% are singletons. Time point defined: newly diagnosed GD, antithyroid drugs for less than 3 months. Extracted PBMC RNA gave rise to the TCR library. Investigators report Graves' disease was diagnosed under American Thyroid Association guidelines. A note on this clonotype: Its antigen is still unknown.

This CDR3 spans 16 amino acids. The V segment lost 4 bases and the J segment 0 bases; nucleotides outside the gene matches: 4. CDR1 and CDR2 (germline): LNHDA, SQIVND (reference sequence). This TCR was recovered from a female donor with Graves disease. The specimen was peripheral blood mononuclear cells (PBMCs), collected at new diagnosis, from a patient treated with antithyroid drugs. This chain uses TRBV19 with TRBJ1-5; 9 bases are a match to TRBD1. The CDR3 region is CASSKGTGYSNQPQHF. CDR3 DNA: TGTGCCAGTAGTAAAGGGACAGGGTATAGCAATCAGCCCCAGCATTTT.